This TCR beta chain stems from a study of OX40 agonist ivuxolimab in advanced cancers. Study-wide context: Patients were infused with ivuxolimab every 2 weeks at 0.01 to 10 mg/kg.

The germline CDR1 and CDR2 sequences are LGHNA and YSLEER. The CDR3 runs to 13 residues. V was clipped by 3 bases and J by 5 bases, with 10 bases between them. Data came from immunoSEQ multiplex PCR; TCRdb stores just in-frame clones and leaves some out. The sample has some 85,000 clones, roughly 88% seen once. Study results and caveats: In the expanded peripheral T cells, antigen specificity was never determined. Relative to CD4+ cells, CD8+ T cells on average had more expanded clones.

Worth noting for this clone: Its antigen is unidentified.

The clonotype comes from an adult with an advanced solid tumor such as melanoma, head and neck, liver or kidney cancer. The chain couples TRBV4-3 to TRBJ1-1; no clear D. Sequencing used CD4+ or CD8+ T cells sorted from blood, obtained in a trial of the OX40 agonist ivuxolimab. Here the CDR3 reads CASSHQVTTEAFF. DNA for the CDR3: TGCGCCAGCAGCCACCAGGTGACTACTGAAGCTTTCTTT.